This T cell receptor (beta chain) was recovered during a study of T cells in Graves' hyperthyroidism and ophthalmopathy (dated by TCRdb to the late 2010s). Study-wide context: Peripheral blood samples were taken at the time of initial diagnosis, prior to any treatment. To identify distinguishing TCR V-J signatures, a discovery cohort of some 99 patients was used, comprising 43 with Graves' ophthalmopathy and about 59 with stable Graves' hyperthyroidism. An independent validation cohort of 18 to 20 hyperthyroidism patients and 15 or so patients who later progressed to ophthalmopathy tested prospective prediction of ophthalmopathy. The 95 to 100 discovery patients were randomly divided into training and test sets at a 7:3 ratio. Thyroid tissue and blood T-cell repertoires from about six Graves' hyperthyroidism patients were also compared in the study. Once sampling was done, hyperthyroidism patients were given methimazole at a starting dose of 30 mg daily, whereas ophthalmopathy patients were given high-dose intravenous methylprednisolone. TCR Vbeta CDR3 sequencing of some 140 peripheral blood samples (around 45 ophthalmopathy, 75 or so hyperthyroidism and approximately 17 progressor patients) is reported in the paper. Overall study outcomes, separate from this receptor: A model built on a 13 V-J signature distinguished ophthalmopathy from stable hyperthyroidism, reaching roughly 88% sensitivity and 81.08% specificity in cross-validation and 80%/75% in testing. During validation, the model predicted progression to ophthalmopathy a median of around six months ahead of onset, with 70.59% sensitivity and 72.22% specificity. Sample size was not statistically predetermined, and investigators were not blinded to group allocation. Most expanded thyroid clonotypes (frequency above 0.001) were also detected in blood, a finding suggesting that blood repertoires may reflect thyroid immune responses.

V is pared back by 2 bases and J by 6 bases, with 11 bases lying between the germline termini. The CDR3 starts with the cysteine, ends with the phenylalanine, and has 14 residues. Only CDR3 DNA is held: 42 bases, read in frame from base 1. Taken from the germline V gene, the CDR1 and CDR2 loops are SNHLY and FYNNEI. Turning to this clonotype: The antigen this receptor binds is unknown. Base qualities were left out, and no much larger clone turns up one base away.

Amplification of TCR beta CDR3 regions was carried out from RNA transcripts. For the first round of RT-PCR on the TCR CDR3, the HTBI primer set was used together with the Qiagen OneStep RT-PCR kit. Libraries were constructed in a second round of multiplex PCR, after which size selection and purification were carried out. Sequencing of the libraries was done on an Illumina HiSeq2000 using paired-end 100 bp reads. Under the source paper's analysis protocol: Raw data were processed with SOAPnuke, discarding reads with adapters, uncalled bases, mean Phred below 15, or no exact constant-primer or identifier match. COPE v1.2.5 was used to merge the high-quality paired reads, and each unique nucleotide sequence was defined as a clonotype. MiTCR v1.1 was used to align clonotypes to the IMGT TRBV, TRBD and TRBJ reference segments. The analysis included only V-J combinations with a frequency above 0.0001, which together covered around 99% of the repertoires. The TCS score was defined as F50 (clonal expansion) divided by E x V (chaos), with BLOSUM62-based TCRdist calculated between CDR3 peptides within each V-J. Welch's t-statistics and random forest reduced 500 to 650 V-J features to roughly 13, which were used in a naive Bayes classifier (R e1071). The similarity between thyroid and blood repertoires was quantified using the Morisita-Horn index. The public reads were run again by TCRdb, first through fastp at Q25 and then through MiXCR, and only productive beta chains were kept. Each CDR3 protein gets just one entry, which takes the most common genes and DNA from the rows behind it. The V and J calls follow TCRdb's processing rather than the paper's. In this sample the table shows about 610,000 distinct CDR3 sequences, 14% to 15% of which occur a single time. Around 4.1% of the sample is taken by the ten largest.

Ophthalmopathy patients had moderately to severely active disease, Clinical Activity Score of at least 3, NOSPECS grade of at least 4, and duration under 3 months. The study excluded patients with uncontrolled infections, other autoimmune diseases, pregnancy or lactation. Diagnoses were established on the basis of clinical symptoms, serum thyroxine and TRAb, thyroid ultrasound, and orbital computed tomography. Ficoll-Paque density gradient centrifugation was used to isolate PBMCs from 8 to 10 ml of fresh peripheral blood. Trizol reagent was used to extract total RNA, and RNA quality was then checked on an Agilent 2100 Bioanalyzer.

The rearranged segments are TRBV2 and TRBJ1-5; the D gene is not confidently resolved. Specimen: blood. The source is a woman aged 40 to 50 with Graves' ophthalmopathy. At the DNA level, the sequence is TGTGCCAGCAGTGAATCGACCGTGGGTCAGCCCCAGCATTTT. This translates into CASSESTVGQPQHF.